This T cell receptor (beta chain) was captured in a study of blood T cells in healthy people across ages. Overall study findings and caveats: Fewer expanded clones and more diversity marked long-lived versus aged donors.

On this clonotype itself: What it binds is unknown.

The CDR3 runs 13 residues. Germline V gene lookup returns CDR1 SQVTM and CDR2 ANQGSEA. V was pared by 0 bases and J by 4 bases, with 9 bases between. A second PCR of about 7 to 11 cycles used a sample-barcoded 5' primer and a J-beta primer mix. TCRdb re-called the 5' RACE reads with MiXCR, one entry per CDR3 protein. The sample lists 750,000 to 1,000,000 distinct CDR3 sequences; under 35% were seen once. The sample was also linked to a second study, of T cells of mothers and their children.

The chain uses TRBV29-1 and TRBJ1-2, with TRBD1 as a possible D gene (6 bases). Source material: blood. This sequence originates from a woman aged 40 to 50 in good health. CDR3 residues: CSVEEQGPYGYTF. CDR3 DNA: TGCAGCGTTGAAGAACAGGGACCCTATGGCTACACCTTC.